This TCR beta chain was recovered during a study of shared clonotypes between healthy human individuals. Genomic DNA (from each subset) was split evenly across several immunoSEQ plates. Clones were sequenced by immunoSEQ multiplex PCR, and TCRdb holds only the in-frame ones, with some missing. The table includes 2,500,000 or so clones, over 85% detected once. This receptor was obtained from a man between 18 and 29 years old in good health. Some clones in this sample may be carry-over from other donors' samples. Material for sequencing was naive CD4+ T cells from PBMCs. Stated subset: CD45RA+ positively selected.

The CDR3 region has the DNA TGTGCCAGCATACAGGGAATTCCCTACGAGCAGTACTTC. This gives the protein CASIQGIPYEQYF. The V call is TRBV6-1, the J call TRBJ2-7; D is possibly TRBD1 (6 bases). Germline CDR1 MNHNS, CDR2 SASEGT. V was clipped by 7 bases and J by 2 bases, with 12 bases between them. This CDR3 is built from 13 residues.